The 23 T cell receptor beta chains below come from one sample, sequenced in a study of T cells in Graves' hyperthyroidism and ophthalmopathy. Amplified TCR beta CDR3 regions derived from RNA transcripts. HTBI primers drove first-round RT-PCR of the TCR CDR3. MiXCR, applied by TCRdb to the multiplex PCR reads, yields one record per CDR3 protein. The table has 390,000 or so distinct CDR3 sequences, roughly 15% seen once; the top ten hold over 10%. Material for sequencing was blood. The receptors originated from a young man with Graves' ophthalmopathy.

This clonotype was seen many times. V usage is TRBV7-2 and J usage is TRBJ2-1; possibly TRBD2 for D (5 bases). This CDR3 spans 15 amino acids. Germline CDR1 reads SGHTA; CDR2 reads FQGNSA. Trimming took off 0 bases at V and 4 bases at J, with 10 bases between the two ends. The CDR3: CASSLAAGQYNEQFF. Here the CDR3 DNA reads TGTGCCAGCAGCTTAGCTGCGGGCCAATACAATGAGCAGTTCTTC.

This clonotype was observed at least ten times. This chain connects TRBV12-3 or TRBV12-4 to TRBJ1-3, with 8 bases fitting TRBD1. The trim removed 7 bases at V and 5 bases at J, leaving 10 bases unmatched. The CDR3 is made up of 15 amino acids. CDR3 in amino acids: CASTPLGQGRNTIYF. CDR3 coding DNA: TGTGCCAGCACCCCTCTCGGACAGGGAAGAAACACCATATATTTT.

This clonotype was counted at least ten times. The V gene is TRBV6-6, the J gene TRBJ1-1; weak D call: TRBD1 (6 bases). The V end lost 0 bases, the J end lost 5 bases, and 10 bases lay between the germline ends. CDR1 and CDR2 (germline): MNHNY, SVGAGI (reference sequence). The CDR3 sequence is 14 residues long. The CDR3 bases are TGTGCCAGCAGTTACTCCAGGGGCGGAACTGAAGCTTTCTTT. It specifies CASSYSRGGTEAFF.

This clonotype appeared a few times. This chain links TRBV9 with TRBJ2-1; D possibly corresponds to TRBD2 (7 bases). V was trimmed by 0 bases and J by 4 bases, leaving 17 bases between them. The CDR3 covers 17 residues. CDR1 and CDR2 from the germline V gene are SGDLS and YYNGEE. The CDR3 protein is CASSVGAAGTLYNEQFF. CDR3 nucleotides: TGTGCCAGCAGCGTAGGGGCAGCGGGGACACTTTACAATGAGCAGTTCTTC. Filled out from reference TRBV9 and TRBJ2-1, the complete variable domain reads DSGVTQTPKHLITATGQRVTLRCSPRSGDLSVYWYQQSLDQGLQFLIQYYNGEERAKGNILERFSAQQFPDLHSELNLSSLELGDSALYFCASSVGAAGTLYNEQFFGPGTRLTVL.

This chain joins TRBV12-3 or TRBV12-4 and TRBJ2-5; 8 bases are a match to TRBD2. The CDR3 runs 19 residues. Trimming at V came to 6 bases and at J to 3 bases, leaving 21 bases not matched to a gene. CDR3 DNA: TGTGCCAGCAGCCCGGGGGTGATGGTAGCGGGGTACATGAAAGAGACCCAGTACTTC. Its translation: CASSPGVMVAGYMKETQYF.

This clonotype was found once. The chain couples TRBV20-1 to TRBJ2-7, with 13 bases fitting TRBD2. The CDR3 runs to 17 residues. V lost 2 bases and J lost 2; bases outside the gene matches: 9. Germline V CDR1 and CDR2: DFQATT, SNEGSKA (reference sequence). The CDR3 spells CSARRGLAGQGTYEQYF. In DNA form, the CDR3 reads TGCAGTGCTAGACGGGGACTAGCGGGACAAGGGACCTACGAGCAGTACTTC.

This clonotype was seen at least ten times. J is TRBJ2-7 and V is TRBV11-2, with 9 positions matching TRBD1. Germline-derived CDR1 and CDR2 are SGHAT and FQNNGV. This CDR3 has 14 residues. V was pared by 6 bases and J by 5 bases, with 8 bases of the junction left unmatched. The CDR3: CASSSGTGFNEQYF. Written as DNA, the CDR3 is TGTGCCAGCAGTTCCGGGACAGGGTTTAACGAGCAGTACTTC.

This clonotype occurred many times. The chain links TRBV6-5 to TRBJ1-1; D is unclear. The CDR3 sequence is 13 residues long. The V and J ends lost 0 bases and 7 bases respectively, with 9 bases between them. The germline CDR1 and CDR2 sequences are MNHEY and SVGAGI. CDR3 nucleotide sequence: TGTGCCAGCAGTTACTCGATTGGACTTGAAGCTTTCTTT. Translating gives CASSYSIGLEAFF.

This clonotype came up many times. The chain uses TRBV20-1 and TRBJ1-2; D is unresolved. V shed 3 bases and J shed 1 base, with 6 bases lying between them. The CDR3 length is 12 residues. The germline CDR1 and CDR2 sequences are DFQATT and SNEGSKA (reference sequence). CDR3 protein: CSASPINYGYTF. CDR3 nucleotides: TGCAGTGCTAGTCCCATTAACTATGGCTACACCTTC.

This clonotype was recorded at least ten times. The chain carries TRBV6-1 and TRBJ2-1; 8 nucleotides match TRBD1. Unmatched junction bases numbered 8, after V lost 5 bases and J lost 2 bases. There are 16 residues in the CDR3. Germline V CDR1 and CDR2: MNHNS, SASEGT. CDR3 in amino acids: CASSPRTGYPYNEQFF. In nucleotides, the CDR3 is TGTGCCAGCAGTCCGAGGACAGGGTACCCCTACAATGAGCAGTTCTTC.

This chain uses TRBV5-6 with TRBJ2-7; D remains unclear. The V gene lost 0 bases and the J gene lost 6 bases, with 10 bases spanning the gap. The CDR3 extends over 13 amino acids. CDR1 is SGHDT, CDR2 YYEEEE, per germline. CDR3 coding DNA: TGTGCCAGCAGCTTGGGTGTTATCGGCGAGCAGTACTTC. It encodes CASSLGVIGEQYF.

This clonotype was seen many times. The chain is built from TRBV20-1 and TRBJ1-1; D call uncertain. The V and J ends lost 2 bases and 0 bases respectively, with 10 bases between them. The CDR3 spans 14 residues. Germline-derived CDR1 and CDR2 are DFQATT and SNEGSKA (reference sequence). The CDR3 protein is CSARRARMNTEAFF. The CDR3 DNA follows: TGCAGTGCTAGAAGGGCGCGCATGAACACTGAAGCTTTCTTT.

DNA of the CDR3: TGTGCCACCAGCCCGAGACCGACAGCGTTGGGCGAGCAGTACTTC. Protein product: CATSPRPTALGEQYF. The chain combines TRBV15 with TRBJ2-7, with D possibly matching TRBD1 (5 bases). Germline CDR1 is LNHNV and CDR2 is YYDKDF (reference sequence). The CDR3 totals 15 residues. V dropped 5 bases and J dropped 6 bases, with 20 bases sitting between them.

This clonotype was detected ten times or more. The gene calls are TRBV27 and TRBJ2-5; 10 positions match TRBD2. V lost 6 bases to trimming and J lost 0 bases; unmatched junction nucleotides: 4. This CDR3 is 15 amino acids long. Germline CDR1 and CDR2: MNHEY and SMNVEV (reference sequence). The DNA of the CDR3 is TGTGCCAGCAGGCTAGCGGGAGCGTACCAAGAGACCCAGTACTTC. It is translated as CASRLAGAYQETQYF.

This clonotype appeared a few times. J is TRBJ2-4 and V is TRBV20-1, with 8 nucleotides matching TRBD1. There are 15 residues in the CDR3. The trim removed 6 bases at V and 0 bases at J, leaving 7 bases unmatched. Looked up from germline, CDR1 is DFQATT and CDR2 is SNEGSKA (reference sequence). CDR3 sequence reads: CSARGQAPAKNIQYF. In nucleotides, the CDR3 is TGCAGTGCACGGGGACAGGCCCCAGCCAAAAACATTCAGTACTTC.

This clonotype has only a few counts. The rearrangement links TRBV27 to TRBJ2-5; tentative D call: TRBD1 (5 bases). The germline V gene has CDR1 MNHEY and CDR2 SMNVEV (reference sequence). This CDR3 region has 16 residues. Trimming removed 4 bases at V and 3 bases at J, with 18 bases between. For the CDR3, the DNA is TGTGCCAGCAGTTCGATCAGGGCCAAGCGAGAAGAGACCCAGTACTTC. Its protein product is CASSSIRAKREETQYF.

The chain couples TRBV19 to TRBJ1-5; D is unresolved. V lost 3 bases, J lost 3 bases, and 12 bases lay in between. CDR3 length: 15 residues. Germline CDR1 LNHDA, CDR2 SQIVND (reference sequence). The DNA of the CDR3 is TGTGCCAGTAGTATTGGCCCGGCGGCCAATCAGCCCCAGCATTTT. It codes for CASSIGPAANQPQHF.

This chain joins TRBV30 and TRBJ2-7, with a weak D call TRBD2 (6 bases). The CDR3 runs 12 residues. The germline gives CDR1 GTSNPN, CDR2 SVGIG (reference sequence). V was shortened by 5 bases and J by 4 bases, with 12 bases between the two germline ends. CDR3 region: CAWGGDQYEQYF. As DNA, the CDR3 is TGTGCCTGGGGCGGGGACCAATACGAGCAGTACTTC.

This clonotype has ten or more counts. The CDR3 here is CASSTPEETNEKLFF. The CDR3 nucleotides read TGTGCCAGCAGCACCCCGGAGGAAACTAATGAAAAACTGTTTTTT. The V call is TRBV7-9, the J call TRBJ1-4; D is unclear. Germline values: CDR1 SEHNR, CDR2 FQNEAQ (reference sequence). Trimming took 5 bases from V and 1 from J, leaving 11 bases between them. The CDR3 runs to 15 residues.

This clonotype has just a few counts. CDR3 region: CASSVAGGPKNIQYF. The CDR3 nucleotides are TGTGCCAGCAGCGTAGCGGGGGGCCCCAAAAACATTCAGTACTTC. The gene calls are TRBV9 and TRBJ2-4; D might be TRBD2 (7 bases). The germline V gene has CDR1 SGDLS and CDR2 YYNGEE. Trimming shortened V by 0 bases and J by 2 bases, and 9 bases separated the two germline ends. The CDR3 sequence is 15 residues long.

The V gene is TRBV13, the J gene TRBJ2-7, with unresolved D. V lost 6 bases, J lost 6 bases, and 15 bases lay in between. The germline V gene encodes CDR1 PRHDT and CDR2 FYEKMQ (reference sequence). There are 13 residues in the CDR3. The DNA for the CDR3 is TGTGCCAGCAGTTACCAAGACAAAGGCGAGCAGTACTTC. Amino acid sequence: CASSYQDKGEQYF.

At least ten counts were recorded for this clonotype. The CDR3 DNA reads TGTGCCAGCAGCCCTCACGCCACTCCCAATGAGCAGTTCTTC. This sequence encodes CASSPHATPNEQFF. V is TRBV7-3 and J is TRBJ2-1; no reliable D call. The CDR3 covers 14 residues. Trimming left V 5 bases short and J 6 bases short, with 14 bases between. The germline V gene encodes CDR1 SGHTA and CDR2 FQGTGA. The whole variable domain, filled in from reference TRBV7-3 and TRBJ2-1, reads GAGVSQTPSNKVTEKGKYVELRCDPISGHTALYWYRQSLGQGPEFLIYFQGTGAADDSGLPNDRFFAVRPEGSVSTLKIQRTERGDSAVYLCASSPHATPNEQFFGPGTRLTVL.

Here the CDR3 reads CASRALEQGTHGYTF. The CDR3 DNA follows: TGCGCCAGCCGGGCCTTAGAACAGGGGACGCACGGCTACACCTTC. The genes are TRBV5-1 and TRBJ1-2, with 7 bases that match TRBD1. Germline CDR1 and CDR2: SGHRS and YFSETQ. This CDR3 region has 15 residues. V lost 7 bases to trimming and J lost 8 bases; unmatched junction nucleotides: 17.